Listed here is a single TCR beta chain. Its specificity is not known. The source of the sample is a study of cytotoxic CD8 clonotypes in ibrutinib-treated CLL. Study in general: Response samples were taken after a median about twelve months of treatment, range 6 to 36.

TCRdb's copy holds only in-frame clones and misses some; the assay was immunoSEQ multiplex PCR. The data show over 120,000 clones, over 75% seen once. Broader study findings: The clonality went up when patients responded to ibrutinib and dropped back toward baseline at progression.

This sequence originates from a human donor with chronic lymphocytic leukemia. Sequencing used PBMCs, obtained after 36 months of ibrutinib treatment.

The chain's CDR3 is CASSLLAGSTDTQYF. In DNA form, the CDR3 reads TGCGCCAGCAGCCTTCTAGCGGGGAGCACAGATACGCAGTATTTT. The rearrangement uses TRBV10-1 and TRBJ2-3; the match to TRBD2 covers 9 bases. The germline gives CDR1 WNHNN, CDR2 SYGVQD (reference sequence). The V segment lost 6 bases and the J segment 0 bases; nucleotides outside the gene matches: 4. The CDR3 contains 15 residues.